This T cell receptor beta chain is from a study of T cell responses to AZD1222 COVID-19 vaccine. In the study overall: Pooling of second doses given at about 4 or about 12 weeks was done.

The ends lost 7 bases at V and 7 bases at J; junction bases unmatched: 13. Germline assignment: CDR1 MNHNY and CDR2 SVGAGI (reference sequence). CDR3 length: 16 residues. TCRdb's table, derived via immunoSEQ multiplex PCR, lists solely in-frame clones and lacks some. Among 95,000 to 100,000 clones, 90% to 95% were seen once, and the ten largest hold more than 9.5%. Points from the study as a whole: All repertoire sampling was performed exclusively after the peak T cell response. Seropositive status at baseline applied to only six AZD1222 recipients. Unmutated variant regions are reportedly targeted by nearly half of spike-specific TCRs.

As concerns this clone: The antigen is unknown.

The sample in question was peripheral blood, obtained on day 0 of AZD1222 vaccination. The TCR was taken from an adult in good health. V is TRBV6-6 and J is TRBJ2-1; 10 nucleotides agree with TRBD2. The CDR3, as DNA: TGTGCCAGCACCCAAGGTTGGAGCGGGGGGGAAAATGAGCAGTTCTTC. Translated: CASTQGWSGGENEQFF.